In this sample, the clone carrying this TCR beta chain turned up many times. Its antigen is unidentified. This sample was included in a study of blood T cells in healthy people across ages. Study outcomes and limitations: The unknown donor CMV status may have confounded expanded clonotype changes.

The authors ran a second PCR of about 6 to 12 cycles using a sample-barcoded 5' primer and a J-beta primer mix. Each single sample gave us at least 2.5 million CDR3-containing paired-end reads. TCRdb reprocessed the 5' RACE reads with MiXCR, giving one entry per CDR3 protein. The data hold roughly 640,000 distinct CDR3 sequences, with 25% to 30% observed a single time. The V gene lost 4 bases and the J gene lost 3 bases, with 16 bases spanning the gap. Germline V gives CDR1 SQVTM, CDR2 ANQGSEA. This CDR3 region has 14 residues. This chain uses TRBV29-1 with TRBJ2-7; a weak D match, TRBD1 (7 bases). This receptor was identified in a woman older than 75 in good health. Specimen: blood. The CDR3 nucleotides are TGCAGCGTTGCGGTCCTCAGGGGGGTCTACGAGCAGTACTTC. This sequence encodes CSVAVLRGVYEQYF.